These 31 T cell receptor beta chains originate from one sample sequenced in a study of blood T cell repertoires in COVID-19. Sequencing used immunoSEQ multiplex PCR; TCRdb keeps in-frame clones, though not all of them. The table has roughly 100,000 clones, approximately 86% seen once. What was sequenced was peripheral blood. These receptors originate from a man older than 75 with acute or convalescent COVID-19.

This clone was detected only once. The CDR3 region has the DNA TGTGCCAGCAGCTCGCCACAGGGGGACTATGGCTACACCTTC. This sequence encodes CASSSPQGDYGYTF. This chain uses TRBV5-4 with TRBJ1-2; 8 bases match TRBD1. This CDR3 has 14 amino acids. CDR1 and CDR2 (germline): SGHNT, YYREEE (reference sequence). Germline trimming cut 3 bases from V and 3 bases from J; bases unmatched to any gene: 4.

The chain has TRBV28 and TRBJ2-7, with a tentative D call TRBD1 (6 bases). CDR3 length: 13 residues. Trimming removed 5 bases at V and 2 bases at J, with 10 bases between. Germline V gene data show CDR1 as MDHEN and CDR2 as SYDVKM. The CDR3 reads CASSTQGPYEQYF. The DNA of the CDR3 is TGTGCCAGCAGTACCCAGGGGCCCTACGAGCAGTACTTC. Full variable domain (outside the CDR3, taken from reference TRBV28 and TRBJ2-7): DVKVTQSSRYLVKRTGEKVFLECVQDMDHENMFWYRQDPGLGLRLIYFSYDVKMKEKGDIPEGYSVSREKKERFSLILESASTNQTSMYLCASSTQGPYEQYFGPGTRLTVT.

This CDR3 reads CASRDTIQDTQYF. In DNA form, the CDR3 reads TGTGCCAGCCGGGACACTATTCAAGATACGCAGTATTTT. The chain has TRBV6-5 and TRBJ2-3; weak D call: TRBD1 (6 bases). Germline V gives CDR1 MNHEY, CDR2 SVGAGI. The CDR3 runs 13 residues. V lost 8 bases and J lost 5, with 14 bases in between.

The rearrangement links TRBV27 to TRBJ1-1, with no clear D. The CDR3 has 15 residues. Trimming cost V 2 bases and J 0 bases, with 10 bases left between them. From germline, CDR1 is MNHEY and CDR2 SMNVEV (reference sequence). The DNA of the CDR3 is TGTGCCAGCAGTTTAGCCCGTCGGGTGAACACTGAAGCTTTCTTT. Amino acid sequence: CASSLARRVNTEAFF.

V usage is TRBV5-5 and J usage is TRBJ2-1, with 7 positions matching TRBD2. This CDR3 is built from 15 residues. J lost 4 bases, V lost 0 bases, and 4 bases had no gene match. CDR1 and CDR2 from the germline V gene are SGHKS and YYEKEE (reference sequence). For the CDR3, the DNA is TGTGCCAGCAGCTTGGACGGGAGGCTTTACAATGAGCAGTTCTTC. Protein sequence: CASSLDGRLYNEQFF.

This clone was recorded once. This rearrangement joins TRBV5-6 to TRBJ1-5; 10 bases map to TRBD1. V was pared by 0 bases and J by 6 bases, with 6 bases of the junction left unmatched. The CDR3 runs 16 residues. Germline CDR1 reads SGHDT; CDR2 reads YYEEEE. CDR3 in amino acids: CASSLGTGGKSQPQHF. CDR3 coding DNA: TGTGCCAGCAGCTTGGGGACAGGGGGAAAAAGTCAGCCCCAGCATTTT.

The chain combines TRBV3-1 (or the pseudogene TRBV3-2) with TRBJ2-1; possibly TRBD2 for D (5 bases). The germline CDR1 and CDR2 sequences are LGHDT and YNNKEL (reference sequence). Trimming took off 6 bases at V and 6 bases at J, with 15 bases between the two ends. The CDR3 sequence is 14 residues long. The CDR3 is CASSRGSSPNEQFF. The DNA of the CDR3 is TGTGCCAGCAGTCGTGGGAGTAGTCCCAATGAGCAGTTCTTC.

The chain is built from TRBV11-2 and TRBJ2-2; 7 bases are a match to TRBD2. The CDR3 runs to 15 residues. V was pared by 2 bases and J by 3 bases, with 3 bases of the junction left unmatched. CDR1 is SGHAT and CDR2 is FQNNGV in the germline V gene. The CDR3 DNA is TGTGCCAGCAGCTTAATTGGGGGGGACACCGGGGAGCTGTTTTTT. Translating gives CASSLIGGDTGELFF.

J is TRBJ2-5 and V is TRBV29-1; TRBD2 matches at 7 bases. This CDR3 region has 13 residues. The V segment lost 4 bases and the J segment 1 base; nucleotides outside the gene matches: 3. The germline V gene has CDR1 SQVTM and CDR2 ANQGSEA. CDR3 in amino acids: CSVAASGQETQYF. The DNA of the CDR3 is TGCAGCGTTGCGGCTAGCGGCCAAGAGACCCAGTACTTC.

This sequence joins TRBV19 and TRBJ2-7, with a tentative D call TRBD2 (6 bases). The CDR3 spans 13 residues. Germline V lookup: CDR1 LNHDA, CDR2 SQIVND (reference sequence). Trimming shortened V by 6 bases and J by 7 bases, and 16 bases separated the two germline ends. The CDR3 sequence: CASSHGEGREQYF. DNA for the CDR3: TGTGCCAGTAGCCACGGCGAGGGGAGGGAGCAGTACTTC.

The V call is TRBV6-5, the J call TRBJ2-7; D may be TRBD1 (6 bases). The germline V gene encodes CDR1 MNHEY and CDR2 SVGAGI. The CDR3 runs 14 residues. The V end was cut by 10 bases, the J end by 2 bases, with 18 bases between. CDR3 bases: TGTGCCACCCTGGGGCGACAGGCCCCCTACGAGCAGTACTTC. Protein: CATLGRQAPYEQYF.

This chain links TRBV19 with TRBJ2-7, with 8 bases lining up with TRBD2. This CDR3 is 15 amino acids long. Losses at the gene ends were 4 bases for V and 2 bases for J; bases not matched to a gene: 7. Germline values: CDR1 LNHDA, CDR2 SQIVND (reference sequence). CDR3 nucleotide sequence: TGTGCCAGTAGTACCGGCGGGAGGCCAACCTACGAGCAGTACTTC. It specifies CASSTGGRPTYEQYF.

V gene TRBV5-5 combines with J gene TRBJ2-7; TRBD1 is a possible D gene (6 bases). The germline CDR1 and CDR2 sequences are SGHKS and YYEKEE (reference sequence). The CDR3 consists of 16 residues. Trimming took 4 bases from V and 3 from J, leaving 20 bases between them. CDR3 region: CASSLTPGQRIYEQYF. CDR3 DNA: TGTGCCAGCAGCCTGACGCCGGGACAAAGAATCTACGAGCAGTACTTC.

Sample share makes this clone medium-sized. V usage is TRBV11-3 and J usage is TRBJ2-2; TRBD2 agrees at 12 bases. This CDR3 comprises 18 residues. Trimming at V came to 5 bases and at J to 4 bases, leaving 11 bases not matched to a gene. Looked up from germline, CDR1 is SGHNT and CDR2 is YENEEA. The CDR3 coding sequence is TGTGCCAGCAGCCGGACTAGCGGGGCTGGGGACGTCACCGGGGAGCTGTTTTTT. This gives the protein CASSRTSGAGDVTGELFF.

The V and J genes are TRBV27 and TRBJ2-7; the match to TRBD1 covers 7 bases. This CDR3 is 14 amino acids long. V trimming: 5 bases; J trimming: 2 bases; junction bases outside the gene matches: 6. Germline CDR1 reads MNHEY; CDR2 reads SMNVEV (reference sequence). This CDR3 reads CASSTGTVPYEQYF. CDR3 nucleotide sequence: TGTGCCAGCAGTACAGGGACAGTCCCCTACGAGCAGTACTTC.

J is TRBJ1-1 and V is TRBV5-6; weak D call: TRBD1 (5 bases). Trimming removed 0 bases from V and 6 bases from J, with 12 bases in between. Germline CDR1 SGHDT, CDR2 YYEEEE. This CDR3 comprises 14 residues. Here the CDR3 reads CASSLAGRGAEAFF. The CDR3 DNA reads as TGTGCCAGCAGCTTGGCAGGGAGGGGAGCTGAAGCTTTCTTT.

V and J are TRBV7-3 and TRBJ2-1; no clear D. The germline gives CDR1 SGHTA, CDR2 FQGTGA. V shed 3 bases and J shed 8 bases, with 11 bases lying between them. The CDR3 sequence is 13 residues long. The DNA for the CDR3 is TGTGCCAGCAGCTTCGACATTTTCGATGAGCAGTTCTTC. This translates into CASSFDIFDEQFF.

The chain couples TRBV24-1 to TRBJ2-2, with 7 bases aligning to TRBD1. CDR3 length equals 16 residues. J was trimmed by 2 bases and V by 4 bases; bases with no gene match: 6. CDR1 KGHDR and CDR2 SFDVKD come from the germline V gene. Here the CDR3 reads CATSEVGTANTGELFF. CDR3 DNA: TGTGCCACCAGTGAGGTAGGGACAGCAAACACCGGGGAGCTGTTTTTT.

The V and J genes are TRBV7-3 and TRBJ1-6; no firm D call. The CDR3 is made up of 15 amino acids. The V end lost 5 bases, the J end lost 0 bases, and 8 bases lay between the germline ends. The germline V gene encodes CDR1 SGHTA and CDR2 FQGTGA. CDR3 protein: CASSAGRSYNSPLHF. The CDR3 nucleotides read TGTGCCAGCAGCGCGGGCCGCTCCTATAATTCACCCCTCCACTTT.

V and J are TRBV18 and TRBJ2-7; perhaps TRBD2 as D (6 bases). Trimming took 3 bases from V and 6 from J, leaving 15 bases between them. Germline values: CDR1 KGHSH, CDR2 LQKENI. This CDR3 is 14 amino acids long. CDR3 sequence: CASSPGREPGEQYF. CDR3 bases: TGTGCCAGCTCACCTGGACGGGAGCCGGGCGAGCAGTACTTC.

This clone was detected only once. DNA of the CDR3: TGTGCCAGCAGCTTTAGGGGGGGCGCCTCTGAAGCTTTCTTT. It is translated as CASSFRGGASEAFF. The rearrangement joins TRBV7-8 to TRBJ1-1, with TRBD1 as a possible D gene (6 bases). CDR1 is SGHVS and CDR2 is FQNEAQ in the germline V gene. This CDR3 spans 14 amino acids. V was shortened by 3 bases and J by 6 bases, with 14 bases between the two germline ends.

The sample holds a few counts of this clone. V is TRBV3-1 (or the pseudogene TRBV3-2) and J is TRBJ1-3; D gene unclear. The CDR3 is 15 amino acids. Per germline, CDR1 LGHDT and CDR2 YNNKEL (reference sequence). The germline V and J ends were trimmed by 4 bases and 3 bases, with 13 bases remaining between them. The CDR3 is CASSLSSRGGNTIYF. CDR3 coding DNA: TGTGCCAGCAGCCTCTCGTCCCGAGGTGGAAACACCATATATTTT.

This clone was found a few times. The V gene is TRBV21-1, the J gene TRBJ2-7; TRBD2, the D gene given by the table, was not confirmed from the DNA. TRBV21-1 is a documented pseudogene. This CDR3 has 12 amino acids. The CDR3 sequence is CASSHCLREQYF. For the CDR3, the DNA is TGTGCCAGCAGTCATTGTTTGAGGGAGCAGTACTTC.

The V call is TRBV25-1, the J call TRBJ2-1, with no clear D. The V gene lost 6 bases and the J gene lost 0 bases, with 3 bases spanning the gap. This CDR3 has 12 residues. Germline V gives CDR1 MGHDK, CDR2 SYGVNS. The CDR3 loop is CASSGSYNEQFF. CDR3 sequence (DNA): TGTGCCAGCAGCGGCTCCTACAATGAGCAGTTCTTC.

CDR3 in amino acids: CASSRDGRIQPQHF. As DNA, the CDR3 is TGTGCCAGCAGCCGGGACGGGAGGATTCAGCCCCAGCATTTT. This chain joins TRBV6-5 and TRBJ1-5; D might be TRBD1 (5 bases). Germline lookup yields CDR1 MNHEY and CDR2 SVGAGI. The CDR3 covers 14 residues. V gave up 6 bases and J gave up 6 bases, with 15 bases separating them.

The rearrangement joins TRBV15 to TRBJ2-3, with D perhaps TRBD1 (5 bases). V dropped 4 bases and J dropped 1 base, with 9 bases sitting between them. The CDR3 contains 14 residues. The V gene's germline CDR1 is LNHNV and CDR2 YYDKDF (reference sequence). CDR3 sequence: CATSNWGGTDTQYF. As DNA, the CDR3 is TGTGCCACCAGCAATTGGGGCGGCACAGATACGCAGTATTTT.

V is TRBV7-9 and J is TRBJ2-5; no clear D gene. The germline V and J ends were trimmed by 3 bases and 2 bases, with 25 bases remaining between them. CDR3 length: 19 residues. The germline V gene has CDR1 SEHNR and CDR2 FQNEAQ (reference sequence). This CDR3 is CASSFVAVPGQIIQETQYF. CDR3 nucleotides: TGTGCCAGCAGCTTCGTGGCGGTCCCCGGCCAAATAATACAAGAGACCCAGTACTTC.

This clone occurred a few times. The CDR3 DNA reads as TGTGCCAGCAGTTTATGGGACAGAAATCAGCCCCAGCATTTT. Its translation is CASSLWDRNQPQHF. J is TRBJ1-5 and V is TRBV28; possibly TRBD1 for D (6 bases). Per germline, CDR1 MDHEN and CDR2 SYDVKM. The ends were cut back, 0 bases at V and 4 bases at J, with 7 bases in the middle. This CDR3 contains 14 residues.

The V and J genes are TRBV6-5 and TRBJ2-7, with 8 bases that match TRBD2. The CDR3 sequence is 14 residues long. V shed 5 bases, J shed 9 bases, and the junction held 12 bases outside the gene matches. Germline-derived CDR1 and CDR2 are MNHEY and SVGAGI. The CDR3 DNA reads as TGTGCCAGCAGTCATGCACTAGCGGAGGGGTGGCAGTACTTC. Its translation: CASSHALAEGWQYF.

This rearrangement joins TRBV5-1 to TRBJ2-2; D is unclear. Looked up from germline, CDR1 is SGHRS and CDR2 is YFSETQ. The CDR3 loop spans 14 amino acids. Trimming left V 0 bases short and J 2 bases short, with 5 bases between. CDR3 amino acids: CASSLDRNTGELFF. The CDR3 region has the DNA TGCGCCAGCAGCTTGGACAGAAACACCGGGGAGCTGTTTTTT. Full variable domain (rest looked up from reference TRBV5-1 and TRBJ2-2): KAGVTQTPRYLIKTRGQQVTLSCSPISGHRSVSWYQQTPGQGLQFLFEYFSETQRNKGNFPGRFSGRQFSNSRSEMNVSTLELGDSALYLCASSLDRNTGELFFGEGSRLTVL.

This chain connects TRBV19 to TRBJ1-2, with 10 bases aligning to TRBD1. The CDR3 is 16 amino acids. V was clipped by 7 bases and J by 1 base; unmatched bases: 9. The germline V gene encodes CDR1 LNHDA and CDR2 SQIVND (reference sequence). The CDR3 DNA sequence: TGTGCCAGTAACGTTCCCGGGACAGGGGTTAACTATGGCTACACCTTC. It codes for CASNVPGTGVNYGYTF.